The TCR beta chain described here comes from a study of shared clonotypes between healthy human individuals. CD8 cells classed as naive were CD45RO-negative and positively selected for CCR7, excluding terminally differentiated effector memory CD45RA+ cells. This clone was found once. Genomic DNA (from each subset) was split evenly across several immunoSEQ plates. Sequencing used immunoSEQ multiplex PCR; TCRdb keeps in-frame clones, though not all of them. The data show around 1.9 million clones, with around 93% seen just once and 1.5% to 2% held by the top ten. This CDR3 has 19 amino acids. Germline CDR1 is SGHKS and CDR2 is YYEKEE (reference sequence). Trimming cost V 0 bases and J 3 bases; bases outside gene matches: 10.

The chain employs TRBV5-5 and TRBJ2-3; 13 nucleotides line up with TRBD2. The receptor was derived from a young man in good health. Some clones in this sample may be carry-over from other donors' samples. Specimen: naive CD8+ T cells from PBMCs. Here the CDR3 DNA reads TGTGCCAGCAGCTTGGTGATCGGACTAGCGGGAGTGGAGACAGATACGCAGTATTTT. Encoded protein: CASSLVIGLAGVETDTQYF.